This TCR beta chain was profiled in a study of cytotoxic CD8 clonotypes in ibrutinib-treated CLL. The overall study: On average, almost 95,000 productive rearrangements and just over 250,000 productive templates per sample.

This clone was seen a handful of times. This CDR3 is built from 11 residues. V was trimmed by 5 bases and J by 4 bases, leaving 3 bases between them. Germline lookup yields CDR1 LNHDA and CDR2 SQIVND (reference sequence). Profiling relied on immunoSEQ multiplex PCR, and the TCRdb table lists in-frame clones only, not all of them. The repertoire holds more than 110,000 clones, with approximately 90% as singletons. This clonotype was obtained from a human donor with chronic lymphocytic leukemia. The V gene is TRBV19, the J gene TRBJ1-3; D is unresolved. Sequenced material: PBMCs, taken after 12 months of ibrutinib treatment. CDR3 in amino acids: CASSSGNTIYF. In DNA form, the CDR3 reads TGTGCCAGTAGTTCCGGAAACACCATATATTTT. The variable domain in full, completed from reference TRBV19 and TRBJ1-3, reads DGGITQSPKYLFRKEGQNVTLSCEQNLNHDAMYWYRQDPGQGLRLIYYSQIVNDFQKGDIAEGYSVSREKKESFPLTVTSAQKNPTAFYLCASSSGNTIYFGEGSWLTVV.